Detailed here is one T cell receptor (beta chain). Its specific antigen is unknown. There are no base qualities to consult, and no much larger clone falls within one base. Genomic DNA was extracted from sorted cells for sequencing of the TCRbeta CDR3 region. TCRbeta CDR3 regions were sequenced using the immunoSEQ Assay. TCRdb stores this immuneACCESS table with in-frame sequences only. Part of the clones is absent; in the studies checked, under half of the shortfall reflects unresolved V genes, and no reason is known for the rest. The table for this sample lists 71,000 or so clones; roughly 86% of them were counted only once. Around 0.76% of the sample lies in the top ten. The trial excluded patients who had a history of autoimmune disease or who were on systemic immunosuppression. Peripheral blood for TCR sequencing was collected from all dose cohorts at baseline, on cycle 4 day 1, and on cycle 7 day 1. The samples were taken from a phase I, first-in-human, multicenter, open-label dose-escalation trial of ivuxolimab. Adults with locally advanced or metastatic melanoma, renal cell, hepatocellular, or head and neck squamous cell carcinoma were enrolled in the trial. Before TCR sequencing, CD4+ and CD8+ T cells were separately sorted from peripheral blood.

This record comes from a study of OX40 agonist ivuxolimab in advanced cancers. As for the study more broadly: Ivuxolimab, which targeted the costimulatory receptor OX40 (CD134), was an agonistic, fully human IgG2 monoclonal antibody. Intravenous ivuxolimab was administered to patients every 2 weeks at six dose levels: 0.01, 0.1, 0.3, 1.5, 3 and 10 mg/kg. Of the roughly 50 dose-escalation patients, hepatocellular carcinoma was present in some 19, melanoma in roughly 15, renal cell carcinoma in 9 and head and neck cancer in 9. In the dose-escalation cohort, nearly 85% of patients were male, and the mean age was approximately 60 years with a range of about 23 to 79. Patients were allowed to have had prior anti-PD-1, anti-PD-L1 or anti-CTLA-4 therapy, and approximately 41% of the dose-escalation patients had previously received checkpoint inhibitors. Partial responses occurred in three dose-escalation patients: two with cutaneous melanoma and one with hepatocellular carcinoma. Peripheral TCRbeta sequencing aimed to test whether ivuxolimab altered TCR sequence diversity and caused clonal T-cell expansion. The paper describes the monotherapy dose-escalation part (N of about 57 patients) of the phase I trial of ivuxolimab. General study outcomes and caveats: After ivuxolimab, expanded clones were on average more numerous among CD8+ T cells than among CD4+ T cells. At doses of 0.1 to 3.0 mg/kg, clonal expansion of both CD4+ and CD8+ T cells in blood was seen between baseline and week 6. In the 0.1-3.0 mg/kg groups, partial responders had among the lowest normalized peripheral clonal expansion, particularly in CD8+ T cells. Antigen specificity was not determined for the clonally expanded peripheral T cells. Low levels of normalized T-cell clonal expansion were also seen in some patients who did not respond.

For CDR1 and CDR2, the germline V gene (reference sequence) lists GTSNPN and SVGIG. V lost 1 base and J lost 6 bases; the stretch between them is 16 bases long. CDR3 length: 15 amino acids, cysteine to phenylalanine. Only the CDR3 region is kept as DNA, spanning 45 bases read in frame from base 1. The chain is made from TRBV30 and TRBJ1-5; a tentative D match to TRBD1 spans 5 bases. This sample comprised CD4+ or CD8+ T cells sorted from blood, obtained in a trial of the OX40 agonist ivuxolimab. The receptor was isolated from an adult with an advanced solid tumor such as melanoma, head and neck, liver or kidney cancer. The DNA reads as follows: TGTGCCTGGAGTGGGGGCTCCCTTAGAGGTCAGCCCCAGCATTTT. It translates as CAWSGGSLRGQPQHF.